One and the same sample provided the 8 T cell receptor beta chains below, sequenced in a study of control samples from healthy donors and cancer patients. TCRdb's table, derived via immunoSEQ multiplex PCR, lists solely in-frame clones and lacks some. This table holds 45,000 to 60,000 clones, roughly 90% found once. Sequenced sample: PBMCs. These receptors were taken from a man aged 55 to 70 with head and neck cancer.

This chain links TRBV5-1 with TRBJ2-3; D remains unclear. The germline CDR1 and CDR2 sequences are SGHRS and YFSETQ. The CDR3 length is 15 residues. V was trimmed by 3 bases and J by 0 bases, leaving 11 bases between them. CDR3 sequence: CASSWGNPSTDTQYF. In nucleotides, the CDR3 is TGCGCCAGCAGCTGGGGTAACCCTAGCACAGATACGCAGTATTTT.

V usage is TRBV7-9 and J usage is TRBJ1-4; no clear D. The V end was cut by 6 bases, the J end by 7 bases, with 18 bases between. Germline assignment: CDR1 SEHNR and CDR2 FQNEAQ (reference sequence). CDR3 size: 15 residues. The CDR3 loop reads CASSSTTEASEKLFF. In DNA form, the CDR3 reads TGTGCCAGCAGTTCAACGACGGAAGCAAGTGAAAAACTGTTTTTT. Full variable domain (remainder filled in from reference TRBV7-9 and TRBJ1-4): DTGVSQNPRHKITKRGQNVTFRCDPISEHNRLYWYRQTLGQGPEFLTYFQNEAQLEKSRLLSDRFSAERPKGSFSTLEIQRTEQGDSAMYLCASSSTTEASEKLFFGSGTQLSVL.

This clone was picked up one time. The CDR3 here is CATSRDSQDTQYF. The DNA of the CDR3 is TGTGCCACCAGCAGAGATAGTCAAGATACGCAGTATTTT. This chain joins TRBV15 and TRBJ2-3; D not certain. In germline, CDR1 is LNHNV, CDR2 YYDKDF (reference sequence). The CDR3 is 13 residues long. V gave up 0 bases and J gave up 5 bases, with 6 bases separating them.

This chain connects TRBV4-3 to TRBJ2-5; D may be TRBD2 (6 bases). The CDR3 extends over 13 amino acids. Trimming removed 0 bases at V and 7 bases at J, with 9 bases between. The germline gives CDR1 LGHNA, CDR2 YSLEER. CDR3 region: CASSQEFGGTQYF. For the CDR3, the DNA is TGCGCCAGCAGCCAAGAGTTCGGGGGGACCCAGTACTTC.

The J gene is TRBJ2-1, the V gene TRBV11-2; D assignment may be TRBD1 or TRBD2 (7 bases each). The V end was cut by 1 base, the J end by 9 bases, with 13 bases between. This CDR3 spans 14 amino acids. Looked up from germline, CDR1 is SGHAT and CDR2 is FQNNGV. CDR3 amino acids: CASSLGRGGSEQFF. Here the CDR3 DNA reads TGTGCCAGCAGCTTAGGCAGGGGGGGAAGTGAGCAGTTCTTC.

Comment on this clone: The junction and the germline gene differ at one end; a read error may be behind it. The chain joins TRBV11-2 to TRBJ2-7, with D perhaps being TRBD1 or TRBD2 (5 bases each). CDR3 size: 13 residues. Germline V gene data show CDR1 as SGHAT and CDR2 as FQNNGV. The CDR3 sequence: CASSLDLHRDGRF. The CDR3 DNA sequence: TGTGCCAGCAGCTTAGATCTCCATCGGGACGGAAGGTTC.

This chain joins TRBV28 and TRBJ1-6; TRBD1 aligns across 12 bases. Germline V gene lookup returns CDR1 MDHEN and CDR2 SYDVKM. There are 14 residues in the CDR3. With 10 bases clipped from V and 13 bases from J, the junction kept 11 bases outside the gene matches. CDR3 in DNA: TGTGCCACGACTGCCCCCGGGACAGGGGGCCCCCTCCACTTT. Its protein product is CATTAPGTGGPLHF.

The rearrangement uses TRBV4-3 and TRBJ2-5; D not certain. CDR3 length equals 15 residues. The ends were cut back, 1 base at V and 5 bases at J, with 14 bases in the middle. CDR1 is LGHNA and CDR2 is YSLEER in the germline V gene. This CDR3 is CASSQGLGVRETQYF. The CDR3 nucleotides read TGCGCCAGCAGCCAAGGGCTAGGAGTAAGGGAGACCCAGTACTTC.